The entry below gives a single TCR beta chain sequence along with its context. The sample comes from a study of blood T cell repertoires in COVID-19. For the study at large: The United States, Italy and Spain supplied acute and convalescent COVID-19 samples. Sample material is recorded as cDNA or gDNA derived from T cells, B-cell-depleted T cells, or PBMCs.

Authors' analysis steps: Estimated nucleated cell counts came from reference gene primer amplification. Profiled with immunoSEQ multiplex PCR; TCRdb holds only in-frame clones, not every one. The V and J calls and clone size were taken over from that table, and D and trimming were inferred from the DNA. The profile shows about 150,000 clones, roughly four fifths of them singletons. The CDR3 contains 12 residues. The V gene's germline CDR1 is MGHDK and CDR2 SYGVNS. Trimming took off 1 base at V and 7 bases at J, with 7 bases between the two ends. Sequencing used peripheral blood. The TCR was taken from a human donor with acute or convalescent COVID-19. The donor label of this sample is uncertain. The chain combines TRBV25-1 with TRBJ1-2; D is undetermined. The CDR3 DNA follows: TGTGCCAGCAGTGAATTAGCGGGTGGCTACACCTTC. Its translation: CASSELAGGYTF.